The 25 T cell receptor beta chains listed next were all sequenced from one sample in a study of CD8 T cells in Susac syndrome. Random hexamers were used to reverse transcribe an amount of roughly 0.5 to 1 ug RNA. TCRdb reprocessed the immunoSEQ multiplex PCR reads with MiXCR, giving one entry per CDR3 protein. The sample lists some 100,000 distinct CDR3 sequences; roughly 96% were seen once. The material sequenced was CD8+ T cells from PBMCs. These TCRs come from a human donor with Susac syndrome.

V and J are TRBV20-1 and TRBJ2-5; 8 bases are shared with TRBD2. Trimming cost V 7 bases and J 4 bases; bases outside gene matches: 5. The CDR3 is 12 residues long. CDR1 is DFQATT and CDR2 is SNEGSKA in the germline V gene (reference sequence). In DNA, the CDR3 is TGCAGTGTGAGCGGGGGTGGAGAGACCCAGTACTTC. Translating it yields CSVSGGGETQYF.

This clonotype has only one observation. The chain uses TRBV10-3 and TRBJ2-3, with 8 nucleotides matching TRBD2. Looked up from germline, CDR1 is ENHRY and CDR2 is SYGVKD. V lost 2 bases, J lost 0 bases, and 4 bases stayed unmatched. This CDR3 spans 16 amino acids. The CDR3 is CAISEKGLGSTDTQYF. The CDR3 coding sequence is TGTGCCATCAGTGAGAAGGGACTAGGCAGCACAGATACGCAGTATTTT.

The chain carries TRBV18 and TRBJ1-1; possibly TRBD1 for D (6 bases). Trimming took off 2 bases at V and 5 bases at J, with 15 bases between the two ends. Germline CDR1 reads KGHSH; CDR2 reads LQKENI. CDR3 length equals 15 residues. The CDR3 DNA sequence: TGTGCCAGCTCACCAGCGGGGGCATTCGAAACTGAAGCTTTCTTT. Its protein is CASSPAGAFETEAFF.

DNA for the CDR3: TGTGCCACCAGCAGGGAAGGACAGGGCATCAGTGATACAGATACGCAGTATTTT. This codes for CATSREGQGISDTDTQYF. J is TRBJ2-3 and V is TRBV15; 8 nucleotides agree with TRBD1. The CDR3 has 18 residues. CDR1 LNHNV and CDR2 YYDKDF come from the germline V gene (reference sequence). Trimming removed 3 bases from V and 3 bases from J; junction bases left unmatched: 14.

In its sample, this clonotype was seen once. The DNA for the CDR3 is TGTGCCAGCAGCCAAGCATTCAGCGGGAAAGGTGAAGAGACCCAGTACTTC. Translating gives CASSQAFSGKGEETQYF. This chain links TRBV4-2 with TRBJ2-5, with 7 bases that match TRBD2. J was trimmed by 3 bases and V by 1 base; bases with no gene match: 11. Germline CDR1 LGHNA, CDR2 YNFKEQ. This CDR3 has 17 residues.

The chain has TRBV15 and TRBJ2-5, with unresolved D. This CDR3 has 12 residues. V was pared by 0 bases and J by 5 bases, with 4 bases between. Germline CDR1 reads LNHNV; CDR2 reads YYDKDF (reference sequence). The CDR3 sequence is CATSRDTETQYF. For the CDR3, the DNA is TGTGCCACCAGCAGAGACACGGAGACCCAGTACTTC.

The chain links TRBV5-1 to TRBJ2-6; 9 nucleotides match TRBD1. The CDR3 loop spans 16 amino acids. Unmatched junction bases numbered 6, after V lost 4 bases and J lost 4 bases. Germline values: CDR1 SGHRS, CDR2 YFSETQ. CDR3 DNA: TGCGCCAGCAGCGGCGGACAGGGGACCGGGGCCAACGTCCTGACTTTC. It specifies CASSGGQGTGANVLTF.

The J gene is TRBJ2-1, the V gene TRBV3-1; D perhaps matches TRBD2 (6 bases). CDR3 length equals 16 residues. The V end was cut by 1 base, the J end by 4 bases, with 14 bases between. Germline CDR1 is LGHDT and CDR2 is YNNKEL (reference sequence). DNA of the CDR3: TGTGCCAGCAGCCAAGTCGCGACTAGATCTTACAATGAGCAGTTCTTC. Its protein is CASSQVATRSYNEQFF.

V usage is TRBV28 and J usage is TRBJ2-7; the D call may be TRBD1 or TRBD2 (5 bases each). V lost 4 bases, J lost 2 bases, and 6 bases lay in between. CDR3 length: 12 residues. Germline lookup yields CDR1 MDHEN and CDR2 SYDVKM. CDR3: CASSSGPYEQYF. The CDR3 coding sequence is TGTGCCAGCAGTTCGGGACCCTACGAGCAGTACTTC.

The CDR3 reads CASSAGNEQFF. CDR3 sequence (DNA): TGCGCCAGCAGTGCAGGGAATGAGCAGTTCTTC. The chain combines TRBV5-1 with TRBJ2-1; TRBD1 is a possible D gene (5 bases). Germline CDR1 reads SGHRS; CDR2 reads YFSETQ. Trimming removed 5 bases at V and 7 bases at J, with 7 bases between. The CDR3 spans 11 residues.

Here the CDR3 DNA reads TGCAGTGCTCGGCCCCGGACAGCCTACGAGCAGTACTTC. Encoded protein: CSARPRTAYEQYF. V is TRBV20-1 and J is TRBJ2-7; TRBD1 is a possible D gene (6 bases). CDR3 length: 13 amino acids. In germline, CDR1 is DFQATT, CDR2 SNEGSKA (reference sequence). Trimming stripped 5 bases from V and 2 bases from J, with 13 bases between.

The CDR3: CASYRLADRNEQFF. Here the CDR3 DNA reads TGTGCCAGCTATCGACTAGCGGACAGGAATGAGCAGTTCTTC. The chain combines TRBV2 with TRBJ2-1, with TRBD2 identical over 9 bases. This CDR3 has 14 amino acids. Germline V gene data show CDR1 as SNHLY and CDR2 as FYNNEI. Trimming cost V 8 bases and J 7 bases; bases outside gene matches: 9.

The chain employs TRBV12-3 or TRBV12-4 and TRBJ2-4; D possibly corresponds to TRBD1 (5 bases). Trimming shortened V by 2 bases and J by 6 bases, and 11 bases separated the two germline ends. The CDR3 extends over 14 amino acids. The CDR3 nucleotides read TGTGCCAGCAGTTTAAACCCCCAGGGAAACATTCAGTACTTC. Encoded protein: CASSLNPQGNIQYF.

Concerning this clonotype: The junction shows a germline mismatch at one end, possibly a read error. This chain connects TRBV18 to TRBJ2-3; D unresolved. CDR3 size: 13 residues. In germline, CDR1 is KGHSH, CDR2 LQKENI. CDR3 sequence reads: CASSPLTEDTQYF. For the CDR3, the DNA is TGTGCCAGCTCACCGTTAACTGAAGATACGCAGTACTTT.

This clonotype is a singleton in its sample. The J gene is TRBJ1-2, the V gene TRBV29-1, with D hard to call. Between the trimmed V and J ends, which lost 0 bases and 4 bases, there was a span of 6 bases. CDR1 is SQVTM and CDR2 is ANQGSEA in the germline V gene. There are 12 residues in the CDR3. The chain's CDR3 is CSVEDWGYGYTF. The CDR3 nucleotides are TGCAGCGTTGAAGATTGGGGCTATGGCTACACCTTC.

The CDR3 protein is CASRSRSIKGGNQPQHF. The DNA of the CDR3 is TGTGCAAGTCGCTCCCGGTCGATCAAAGGTGGCAATCAGCCCCAGCATTTT. V is TRBV12-2 and J is TRBJ1-5; TRBD1, the table's D call, lacks a check against the DNA. TRBV12-2 is recorded as a pseudogene. The CDR3 totals 17 residues.

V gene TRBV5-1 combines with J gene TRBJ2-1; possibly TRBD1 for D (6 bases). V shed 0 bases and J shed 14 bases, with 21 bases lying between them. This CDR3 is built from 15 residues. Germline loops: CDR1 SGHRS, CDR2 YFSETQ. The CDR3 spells CASSLVGTTDSREFF. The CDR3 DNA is TGCGCCAGCAGCTTGGTCGGAACCACGGACAGTAGGGAGTTCTTC.

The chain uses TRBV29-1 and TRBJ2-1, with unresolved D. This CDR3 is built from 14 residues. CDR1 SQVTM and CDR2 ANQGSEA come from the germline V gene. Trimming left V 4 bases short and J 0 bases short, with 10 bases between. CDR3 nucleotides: TGCAGCGTTGTATCTGTTCTCTCCTACAATGAGCAGTTCTTC. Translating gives CSVVSVLSYNEQFF.

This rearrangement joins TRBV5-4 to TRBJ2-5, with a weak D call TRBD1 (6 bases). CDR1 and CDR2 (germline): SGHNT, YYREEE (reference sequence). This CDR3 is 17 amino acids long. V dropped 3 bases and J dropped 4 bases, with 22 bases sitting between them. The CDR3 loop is CASSSPDSRASGETQYF. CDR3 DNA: TGTGCCAGCAGCTCCCCGGACAGCCGGGCCTCGGGAGAGACCCAGTACTTC.

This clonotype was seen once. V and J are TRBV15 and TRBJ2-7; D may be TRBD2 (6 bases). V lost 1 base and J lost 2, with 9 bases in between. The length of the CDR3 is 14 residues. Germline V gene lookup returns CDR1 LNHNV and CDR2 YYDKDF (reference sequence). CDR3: CATSRGREPYEQYF. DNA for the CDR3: TGTGCCACCAGCAGAGGGAGGGAGCCCTACGAGCAGTACTTC.

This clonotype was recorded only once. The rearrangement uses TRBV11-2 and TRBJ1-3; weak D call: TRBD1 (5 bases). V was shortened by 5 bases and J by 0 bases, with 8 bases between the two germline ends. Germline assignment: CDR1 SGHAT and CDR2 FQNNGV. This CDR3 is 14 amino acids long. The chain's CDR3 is CASSVGPSGNTIYF. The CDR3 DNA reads TGTGCCAGCAGCGTGGGACCCTCTGGAAACACCATATATTTT.

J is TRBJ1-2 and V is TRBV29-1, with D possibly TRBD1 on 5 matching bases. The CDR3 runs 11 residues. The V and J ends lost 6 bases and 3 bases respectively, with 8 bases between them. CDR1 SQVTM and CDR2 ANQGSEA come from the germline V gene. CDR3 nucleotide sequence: TGCAGCGTGGAACAGGACTATGGCTACACCTTC. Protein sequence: CSVEQDYGYTF.

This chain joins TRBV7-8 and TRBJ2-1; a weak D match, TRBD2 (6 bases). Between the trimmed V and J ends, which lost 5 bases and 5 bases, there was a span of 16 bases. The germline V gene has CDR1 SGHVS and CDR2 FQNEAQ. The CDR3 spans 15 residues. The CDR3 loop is CASSPIPGLHNEQFF. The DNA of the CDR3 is TGTGCCAGCAGCCCAATCCCGGGACTCCACAATGAGCAGTTCTTC.

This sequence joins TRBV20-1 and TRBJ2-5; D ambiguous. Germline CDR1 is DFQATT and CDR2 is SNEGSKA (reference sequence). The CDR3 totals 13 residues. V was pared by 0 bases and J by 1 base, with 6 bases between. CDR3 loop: CSARERTQETQYF. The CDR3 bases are TGCAGTGCTAGAGAGAGGACCCAAGAGACCCAGTACTTC.

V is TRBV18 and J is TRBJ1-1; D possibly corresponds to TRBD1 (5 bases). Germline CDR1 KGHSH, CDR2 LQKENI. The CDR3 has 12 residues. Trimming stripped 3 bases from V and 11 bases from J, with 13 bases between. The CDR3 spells CASSPGDRGAFF. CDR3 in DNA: TGTGCCAGCTCACCGGGGGACCGCGGGGCTTTCTTT.